This record looks at one T cell receptor (beta chain) sequence and its context. The antigen is not known. This sample stems from a study of T-cell memory formation after mild COVID-19. Study outcomes and limitations: A subset of responding clones appeared in pre-infection memory, suggesting cross-reactive memory joined.

TCRdb analysed the 5' RACE reads with MiXCR anew, one entry per CDR3 protein. This table holds some 150,000 distinct CDR3 sequences, roughly a fifth found once. This receptor was identified in an adult woman who had mild COVID-19 (a few samples of this study predate the infection). Cell type and time point are not known. The source material was PBMCs or a T cell subset sorted from them (not recorded which).

The CDR3 sequence: CASIEAGSSGNTIYF. The CDR3 nucleotides are TGTGCCAGCATCGAAGCGGGGAGCTCTGGAAACACCATATATTTT. The chain carries TRBV12-3 or TRBV12-4 and TRBJ1-3; D remains unclear. Deletions cut 7 bases from V and 0 bases from J, with 13 bases between. This CDR3 region has 15 residues.